This T cell receptor beta chain was recovered during a study of CD8 T cells in ankylosing spondylitis. Points on this clonotype: One junction end disagrees with the germline gene, perhaps due to a read error.

TCRdb itself ran the 5' RACE reads through MiXCR, one entry per CDR3 protein. The sample holds around 150,000 distinct CDR3 sequences, 11% seen once. From germline, CDR1 is LGHNA and CDR2 YSLEER. The CDR3 loop spans 15 amino acids. The chain employs TRBV4-3 and TRBJ1-1; a weak D match, TRBD1 (5 bases). The sequencing input was blood, either unsorted or a sorted T cell fraction (not recorded which). This receptor was taken from a male donor with ankylosing spondylitis or in good health (not recorded which). The DNA of the CDR3 is TGCGCCAGCAGCCAAGATTGGGGGTTGAACGCTGAAGCTTTCTTT. Its protein product is CASSQDWGLNAEAFF.